This entry features one TCR beta chain sequence. Its antigen is unknown. These data originate in a study of CD8 T cells in ankylosing spondylitis. Study results and limitations: In ankylosing spondylitis blood, a motif of roughly 8 highly homologous TCR beta variants appeared characteristic.

Each CDR3 protein is one row after TCRdb ran MiXCR on the 5' RACE reads. In the table there are some 450,000 distinct CDR3 sequences, roughly 15% of which are singletons. The CDR3 is made up of 14 amino acids. Germline V gene lookup returns CDR1 SNHLY and CDR2 FYNNEI. The ends were cut back, 7 bases at V and 1 base at J, with 13 bases in the middle. The sequence derives from a male donor with ankylosing spondylitis. The sequenced material came from blood, either unsorted or a sorted T cell fraction (not recorded which). This chain links TRBV2 with TRBJ1-2; the D gene is possibly TRBD1 (6 bases). This CDR3 reads CASTWDNNNYGYTF. CDR3 in DNA: TGTGCCAGCACCTGGGACAACAATAACTATGGCTACACCTTC.